The subject of this entry is one T cell receptor (beta chain). Antigen: not known. The record originates from a study of T cells in Graves' hyperthyroidism and ophthalmopathy. Patients were excluded for uncontrolled infection, other autoimmune disease, pregnancy or lactation. Amplified TCR beta CDR3 regions came from RNA transcripts. First-round RT-PCR with HTBI primers amplified the TCR CDR3 region. Via MiXCR, TCRdb re-called the multiplex PCR reads, giving one row per CDR3 protein. The repertoire has a few hundred thousand distinct CDR3 sequences, around 23% of them found once; the top ten carry over 45%. Study results and limitations: A 13 V-J model separated ophthalmopathy from stable hyperthyroidism.

Germline V gives CDR1 MGHRA, CDR2 YSYEKL. V gave up 1 base and J gave up 2 bases, with 15 bases separating them. CDR3 length: 16 amino acids. Sequencing was done on a sample of blood. The TCR comes from a woman aged 45 to 65 with Graves' hyperthyroidism. V gene TRBV4-1 combines with J gene TRBJ2-7, with a tentative D call TRBD1 (5 bases). CDR3 sequence reads: CASSQGPQQVPYEQYF. The DNA for the CDR3 is TGCGCCAGCAGCCAAGGGCCCCAACAGGTACCCTACGAGCAGTACTTC.